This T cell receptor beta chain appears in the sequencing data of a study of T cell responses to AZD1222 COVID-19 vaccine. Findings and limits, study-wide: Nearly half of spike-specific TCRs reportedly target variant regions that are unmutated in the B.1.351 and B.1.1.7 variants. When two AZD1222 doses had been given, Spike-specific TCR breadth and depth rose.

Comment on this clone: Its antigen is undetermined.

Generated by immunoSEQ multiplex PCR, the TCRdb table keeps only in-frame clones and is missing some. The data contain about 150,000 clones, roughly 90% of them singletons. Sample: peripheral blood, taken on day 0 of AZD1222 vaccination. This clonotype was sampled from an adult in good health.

The CDR3 reads CASSWGRGDEQYF. The DNA of the CDR3 is TGTGCCAGCAGTTGGGGGCGGGGGGACGAGCAGTACTTC. This chain links TRBV6-5 with TRBJ2-7; 8 nucleotides agree with TRBD2. The germline CDR1 and CDR2 sequences are MNHEY and SVGAGI. Trimming took 4 bases from V and 5 from J; bases not matched to a gene: 4. The CDR3 has 13 amino acids.